These 8 T cell receptor beta chains were all obtained from the same sample, sequenced in a study of cytomegalovirus exposure and HLA in healthy donors. The PCR had 60 Vbeta and 13 Jbeta primers. The data were produced by immunoSEQ multiplex PCR, yet TCRdb's version contains in-frame clones alone and is incomplete. Here the sample spans about 91,000 clones, 64% being singletons. Sequencing was carried out using PBMCs. The receptors shown here come from a human donor in good health.

The chain has TRBV19 and TRBJ1-1; TRBD1 matches 9 bases. In germline, CDR1 is LNHDA, CDR2 SQIVND (reference sequence). The trim removed 3 bases at V and 5 bases at J, leaving 4 bases unmatched. This CDR3 comprises 14 residues. The CDR3 sequence is CASSIWTGETEAFF. Written as DNA, the CDR3 is TGTGCCAGTAGTATTTGGACAGGGGAAACTGAAGCTTTCTTT.

This chain links TRBV4-1 with TRBJ1-1; weak D call: TRBD1 (5 bases). Germline CDR1 MGHRA, CDR2 YSYEKL. This CDR3 is 19 amino acids long. V was clipped by 0 bases and J by 5 bases, with 25 bases between them. The chain's CDR3 is CASSQDSGSNMGRTTEAFF. CDR3 sequence (DNA): TGCGCCAGCAGCCAAGATTCAGGGTCTAACATGGGTCGCACGACTGAAGCTTTCTTT.

The chain links TRBV7-2 to TRBJ1-3; D might be TRBD1 (5 bases). The CDR3 runs to 11 residues. Germline CDR1 SGHTA, CDR2 FQGNSA. Between the trimmed V and J ends, which lost 11 bases and 3 bases, there was a span of 8 bases. CDR3 amino acids: CALDSGNTIYF. CDR3 DNA: TGTGCCCTTGACAGTGGAAACACCATATATTTT.

The chain employs TRBV19 and TRBJ1-1; TRBD1 matches at 10 bases. V trimming: 5 bases; J trimming: 6 bases; junction bases outside the gene matches: 6. Germline values: CDR1 LNHDA, CDR2 SQIVND (reference sequence). This CDR3 has 14 residues. The CDR3 loop is CASSVTGGNAEAFF. CDR3 coding DNA: TGTGCCAGTAGTGTGACAGGGGGCAACGCTGAAGCTTTCTTT.

The chain carries TRBV2 and TRBJ2-5; TRBD2 is a possible D gene (5 bases). V lost 1 base, J lost 5 bases, and 14 bases lay in between. Germline-derived CDR1 and CDR2 are SNHLY and FYNNEI. This CDR3 is built from 15 residues. The CDR3 DNA follows: TGTGCCAGCAGTGAAGTGCGCGGGCGAGCGGAGACCCAGTACTTC. As protein: CASSEVRGRAETQYF.

The rearrangement joins TRBV30 to TRBJ2-7, with D maybe TRBD2 (6 bases). CDR1 and CDR2 (germline): GTSNPN, SVGIG (reference sequence). The CDR3 has 18 amino acids. Trimming removed 3 bases from V and 0 bases from J, with 24 bases in between. The CDR3 region is CAWRSRGVGTQGSYEQYF. In nucleotides, the CDR3 is TGTGCCTGGAGATCTCGGGGCGTCGGGACTCAGGGCTCCTACGAGCAGTACTTC.

In its sample, this clone was seen a few times. The chain combines TRBV7-9 with TRBJ2-7; D gene ambiguous. The CDR3 spans 11 residues. The V gene lost 5 bases and the J gene lost 1 base, with 3 bases spanning the gap. CDR1 SEHNR and CDR2 FQNEAQ come from the germline V gene (reference sequence). CDR3 nucleotides: TGTGCCAGCAGCCTGTCCTACGAGCAGTACTTC. Its translation: CASSLSYEQYF.

The DNA of the CDR3 is TGCGCCAGCAGCCAATACAGGGGGCATGGAGCTTTCTTT. Residues: CASSQYRGHGAFF. The chain carries TRBV4-3 and TRBJ1-1; 9 positions match TRBD1. Germline CDR1 LGHNA, CDR2 YSLEER. The CDR3 is 13 residues long. The V gene end was trimmed by 2 bases and the J gene end by 10 bases; junction bases not matched to a gene: 5.